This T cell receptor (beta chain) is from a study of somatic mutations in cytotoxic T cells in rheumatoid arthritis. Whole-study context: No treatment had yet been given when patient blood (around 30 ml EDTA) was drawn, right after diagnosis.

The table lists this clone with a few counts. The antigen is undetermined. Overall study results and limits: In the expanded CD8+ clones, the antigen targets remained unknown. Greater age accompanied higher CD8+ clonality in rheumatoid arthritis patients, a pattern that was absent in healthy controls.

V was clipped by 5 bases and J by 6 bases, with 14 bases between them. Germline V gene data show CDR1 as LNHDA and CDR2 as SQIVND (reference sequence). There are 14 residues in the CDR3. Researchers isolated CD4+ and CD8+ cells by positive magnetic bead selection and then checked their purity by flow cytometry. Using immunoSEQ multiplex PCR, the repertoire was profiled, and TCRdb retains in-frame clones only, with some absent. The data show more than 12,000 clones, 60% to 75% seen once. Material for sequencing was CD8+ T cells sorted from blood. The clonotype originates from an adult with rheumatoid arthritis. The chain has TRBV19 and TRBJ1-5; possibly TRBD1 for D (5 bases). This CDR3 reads CASSPTRGSQPQHF. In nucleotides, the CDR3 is TGTGCCAGTAGTCCCACGCGGGGGTCTCAGCCCCAGCATTTT.